This T cell receptor (beta chain) comes out of a study of T cells in Graves' hyperthyroidism and ophthalmopathy. CDR3 length equals 15 residues. V shed 0 bases and J 3 bases; nucleotides not matched to a gene: 5. Germline CDR1 is KGHSH and CDR2 is LQKENI. This clonotype was recorded many times. Its antigen is undetermined. Study-wide results and caveats: Also found in blood were most expanded thyroid clonotypes above 0.001.

What was amplified from RNA transcripts were TCR beta CDR3 regions. HTBI primers drove first-round RT-PCR of the TCR CDR3. TCRdb analysed the multiplex PCR reads with MiXCR anew, one entry per CDR3 protein. The repertoire holds fewer than 300,000 distinct CDR3 sequences, with about 15% as singletons. The V gene is TRBV18, the J gene TRBJ2-7; TRBD1 agrees at 7 bases. The sequenced material came from blood. The receptor comes from a woman aged 45-60 years with Graves' hyperthyroidism that later progressed to Graves' ophthalmopathy. This chain's CDR3 is CASSPPGTAHYEQYF. DNA of the CDR3: TGTGCCAGCTCACCACCCGGGACAGCTCACTACGAGCAGTACTTC.